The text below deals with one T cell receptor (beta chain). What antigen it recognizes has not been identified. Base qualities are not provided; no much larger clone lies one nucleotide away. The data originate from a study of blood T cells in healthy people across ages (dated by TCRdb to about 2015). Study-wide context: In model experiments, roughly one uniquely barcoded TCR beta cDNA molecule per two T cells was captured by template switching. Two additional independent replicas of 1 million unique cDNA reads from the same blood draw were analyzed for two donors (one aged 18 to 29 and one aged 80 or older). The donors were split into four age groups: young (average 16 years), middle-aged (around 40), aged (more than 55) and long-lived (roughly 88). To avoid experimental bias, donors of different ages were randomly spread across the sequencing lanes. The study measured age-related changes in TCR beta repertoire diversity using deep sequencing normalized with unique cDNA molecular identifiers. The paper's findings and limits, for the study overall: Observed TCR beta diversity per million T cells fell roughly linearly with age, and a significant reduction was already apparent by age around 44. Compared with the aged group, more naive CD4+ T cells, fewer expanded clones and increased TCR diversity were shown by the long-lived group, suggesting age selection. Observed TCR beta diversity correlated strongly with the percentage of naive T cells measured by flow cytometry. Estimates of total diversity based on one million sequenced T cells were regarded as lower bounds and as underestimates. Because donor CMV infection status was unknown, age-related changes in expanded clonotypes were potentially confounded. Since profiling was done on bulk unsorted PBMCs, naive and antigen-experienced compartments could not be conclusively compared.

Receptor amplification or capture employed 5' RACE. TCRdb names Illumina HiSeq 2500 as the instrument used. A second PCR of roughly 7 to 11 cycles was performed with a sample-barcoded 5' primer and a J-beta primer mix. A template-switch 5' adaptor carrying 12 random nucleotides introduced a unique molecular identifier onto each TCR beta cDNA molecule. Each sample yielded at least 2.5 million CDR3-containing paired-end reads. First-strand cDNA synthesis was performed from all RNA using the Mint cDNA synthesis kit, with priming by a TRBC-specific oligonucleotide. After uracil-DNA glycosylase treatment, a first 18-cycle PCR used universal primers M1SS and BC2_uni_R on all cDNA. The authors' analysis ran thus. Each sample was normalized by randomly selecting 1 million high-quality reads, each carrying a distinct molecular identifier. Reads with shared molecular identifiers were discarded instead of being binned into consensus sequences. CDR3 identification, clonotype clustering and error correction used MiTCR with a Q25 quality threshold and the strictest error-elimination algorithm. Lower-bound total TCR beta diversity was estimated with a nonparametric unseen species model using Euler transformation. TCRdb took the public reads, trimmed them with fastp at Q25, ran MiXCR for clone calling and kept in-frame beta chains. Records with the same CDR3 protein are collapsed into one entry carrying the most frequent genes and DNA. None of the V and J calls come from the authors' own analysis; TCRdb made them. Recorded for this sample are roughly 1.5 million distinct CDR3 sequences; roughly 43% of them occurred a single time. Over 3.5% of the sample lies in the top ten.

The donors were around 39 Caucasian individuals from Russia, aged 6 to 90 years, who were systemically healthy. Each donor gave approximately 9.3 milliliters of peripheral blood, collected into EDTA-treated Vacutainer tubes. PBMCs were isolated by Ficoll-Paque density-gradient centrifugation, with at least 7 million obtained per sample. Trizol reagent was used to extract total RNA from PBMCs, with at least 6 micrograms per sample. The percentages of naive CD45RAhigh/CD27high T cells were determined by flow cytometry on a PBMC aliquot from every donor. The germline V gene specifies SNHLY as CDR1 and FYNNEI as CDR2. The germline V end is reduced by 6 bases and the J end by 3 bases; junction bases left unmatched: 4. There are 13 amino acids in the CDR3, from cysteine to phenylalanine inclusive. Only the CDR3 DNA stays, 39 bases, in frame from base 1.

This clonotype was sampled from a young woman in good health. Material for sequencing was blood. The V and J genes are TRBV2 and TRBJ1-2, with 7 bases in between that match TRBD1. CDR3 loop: CASRGQPDYGYTF. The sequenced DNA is TGTGCCAGCAGGGGACAGCCCGACTATGGCTACACCTTC. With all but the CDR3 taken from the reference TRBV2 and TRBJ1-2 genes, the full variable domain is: EPEVTQTPSHQVTQMGQEVILRCVPISNHLYFYWYRQILGQKVEFLVSFYNNEISEKSEIFDDQFSVERPDGSNFTLKIRSTKLEDSAMYFCASRGQPDYGYTFGSGTRLTVV.